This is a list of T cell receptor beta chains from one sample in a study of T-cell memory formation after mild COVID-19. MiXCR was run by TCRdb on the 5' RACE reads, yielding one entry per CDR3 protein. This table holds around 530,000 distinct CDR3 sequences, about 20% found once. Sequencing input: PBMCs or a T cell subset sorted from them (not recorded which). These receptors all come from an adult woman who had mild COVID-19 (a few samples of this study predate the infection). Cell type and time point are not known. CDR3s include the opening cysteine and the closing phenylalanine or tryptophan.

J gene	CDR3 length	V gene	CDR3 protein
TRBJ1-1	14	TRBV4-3	CASSQGQGGLEAFF
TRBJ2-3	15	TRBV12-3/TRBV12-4	CASSARDGATDTQYF
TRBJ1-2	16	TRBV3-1	CASSQDTDRSWRGYTF
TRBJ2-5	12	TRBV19	CATREGRETQYF
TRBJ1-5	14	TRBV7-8	CASSSRDRVQPQHF
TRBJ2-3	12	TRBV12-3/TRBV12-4	CASSLITDTQYF
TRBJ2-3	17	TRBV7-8	CASSLGLAATVTDTQYF
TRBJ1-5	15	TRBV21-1	CASSTGSYSNQPQHF
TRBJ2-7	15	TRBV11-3	CASSLAAGTVYEQYF
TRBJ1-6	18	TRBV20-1	CSARPSPPTGNGNSPLHF
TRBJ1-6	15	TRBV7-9	CASSSPGLRDSPLHF
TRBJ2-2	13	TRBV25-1	CASVEQNTGELFF
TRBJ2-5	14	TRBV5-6	CASSLDRVSETQYF
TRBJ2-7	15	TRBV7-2	CASSTPGTTSYEQYF
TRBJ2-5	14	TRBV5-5	CASSFFAGEETQYF
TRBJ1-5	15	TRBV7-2	CASSRSRQGGQPQHF
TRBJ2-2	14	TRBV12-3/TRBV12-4	CASSLQGSTGELFF
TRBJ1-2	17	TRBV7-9	CASSQIGPGARMNVYTF
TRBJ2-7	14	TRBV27	CASSPTPGGYEQYF
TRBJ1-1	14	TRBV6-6	CASSSAGGATEAFF
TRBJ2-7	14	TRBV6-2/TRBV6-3	CASSYKGTPYEQYF
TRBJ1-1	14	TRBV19	CASSIERDRTEAFF
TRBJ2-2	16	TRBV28	CASSWGTGGYTGELFF
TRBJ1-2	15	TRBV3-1	CASSQGWTAPYGYTF
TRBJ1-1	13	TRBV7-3	CASSLFESTEAFF
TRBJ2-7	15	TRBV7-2	CASSLAAGQFREQYF
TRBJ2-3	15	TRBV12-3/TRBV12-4	CASRRTSGYTDTQYF
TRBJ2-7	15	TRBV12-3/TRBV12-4	CASSKEGVSPYEQYF
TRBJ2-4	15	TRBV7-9	CASSPGQGKGNIQYF
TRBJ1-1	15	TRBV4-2	CASSQEWEGFTEAFF
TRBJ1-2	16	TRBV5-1	CASSRIMYGLNYGYTF
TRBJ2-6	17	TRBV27	CASRNRGGVSGANVLTF
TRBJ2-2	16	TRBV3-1	CASSPGQGTYTGELFF
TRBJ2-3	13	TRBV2	CASSVGATDTQYF
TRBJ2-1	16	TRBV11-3	CASSFFRLDTPNEQFF
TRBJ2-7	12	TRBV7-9	CASNSVAYEQYF
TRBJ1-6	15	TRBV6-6	CASSYRSSYNSPLHF
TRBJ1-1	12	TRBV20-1	CSARVTETEAFF
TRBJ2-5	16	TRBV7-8	CASSLRRLAEKETQYF
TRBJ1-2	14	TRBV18	CASSREWENYGYTF
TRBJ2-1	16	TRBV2	CASSGSRTGARDEQFF
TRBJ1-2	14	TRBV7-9	CASSSGTGGNLGGF
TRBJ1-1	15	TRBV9	CASSPTGGVGTEAFF
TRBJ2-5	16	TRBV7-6	CASTRRVAGVQETQYF
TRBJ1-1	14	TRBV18	CASSPLDSNTEAFF
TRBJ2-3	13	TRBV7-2	CASRREGPDTQYF
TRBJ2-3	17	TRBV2	CASSAHFSWVGTDTQYF
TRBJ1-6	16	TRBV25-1	CASSENRDPNNSPLHF
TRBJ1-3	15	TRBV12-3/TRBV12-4	CASSHRGRSGNTIYF
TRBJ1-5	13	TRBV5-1	CASSFGEAQPQHF
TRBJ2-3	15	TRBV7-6	CASSFSGTSTDTQYF
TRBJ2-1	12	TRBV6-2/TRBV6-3	CASSYPSREQFF
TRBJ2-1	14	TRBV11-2	CASSPDRGGNEQFF
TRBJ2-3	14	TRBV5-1	CASSLMEGLDTQYF